This T cell receptor (beta chain) comes out of a study of blood T cell repertoires in COVID-19. Study-level information: Donors in the United States, Italy and Spain gave samples during acute or convalescent COVID-19. In each case, the material was cDNA or gDNA derived from T cells, B-cell-depleted T cells, or PBMCs.

Germline CDR1 SGHTA, CDR2 FQGTGA. The CDR3 runs 13 residues. Trimming shortened V by 2 bases and J by 4 bases, and 8 bases separated the two germline ends. As handled by the study authors: Researchers report that nucleated cell counts were estimated from reference gene primer amplification. Method: immunoSEQ multiplex PCR; TCRdb's copy keeps in-frame clones and lacks some. V, J and clone size are those of that table, while D and trimming were read from the DNA. The sample shows more than 350,000 clones, around 87% of them seen only once. Patients in Seattle were enrolled during active infection, then followed longitudinally.

This sequence originates from a woman in her 30s with COVID-19, enrolled during active disease. Sequencing input: peripheral blood. The gene calls are TRBV7-3 and TRBJ1-2, with D uncertain. Written as DNA, the CDR3 is TGTGCCAGCAGCTTAGGAGAGGGCTATGGCTACACCTTC. This gives the protein CASSLGEGYGYTF.